A selection of T cell receptor beta chains follows, all from one sample in a study of blood T cell repertoires in COVID-19. Sequencing was performed with immunoSEQ multiplex PCR; in TCRdb, only in-frame clones are kept and a portion is missing. The sample records approximately 230,000 clones, approximately 90% being singletons. Sequenced sample: PBMCs or T cells enriched from blood (not recorded which). Receptors were obtained from a woman aged 25 to 39 with acute COVID-19. Each CDR3 is given with its conserved first and last residue. The order of the fields is J gene, D gene, V gene, clone size, CDR3 DNA, CDR3 protein. The D gene is left open where the match is weak. Size is stated for part of the rows, as once, few or many counts, or as a class when the clone is expanded.

J: TRBJ2-3
D: TRBD2
V: TRBV6-5
size: -
DNA: TGTGCCAGCAGGACTAGCGGGGCAGATACGCAGTATTTT
CDR3: CASRTSGADTQYF

J: TRBJ2-7
D: -
V: TRBV6-2/TRBV6-3
size: -
DNA: TGTGCCAGCAGTTTTCTCACACCGACACCGAACACCTACGAGCAGTACTTC
CDR3: CASSFLTPTPNTYEQYF

J: TRBJ1-2
D: TRBD1
V: TRBV2
size: -
DNA: TGTGCCAGCCTTCAGGGACAGGATGGCTACACCTTC
CDR3: CASLQGQDGYTF

J: TRBJ2-3
D: -
V: TRBV27
size: -
DNA: TGTGCCAGCAGTTTACAGTTTAGCACAGATACGCAGTATTTT
CDR3: CASSLQFSTDTQYF

J: TRBJ2-7
D: TRBD1
V: TRBV6-5
size: -
DNA: TGTGCCAGCACCCGACAGGGGTCATACGAGCAGTACTTC
CDR3: CASTRQGSYEQYF

J: TRBJ1-1
D: -
V: TRBV20-1
size: -
DNA: TGCAGTGCCCAAACAGGGAAGATAGCTTTCTTT
CDR3: CSAQTGKIAFF

J: TRBJ2-7
D: TRBD2
V: TRBV9
size: -
DNA: TGTGCCAGCAGCGTCGCCGGGACTAGCGGAATCTACGAGCAGTACTTC
CDR3: CASSVAGTSGIYEQYF

J: TRBJ2-3
D: -
V: TRBV25-1
size: -
DNA: TGTGCCAGTCAGGGCTATGAGAGGGATACGCAGTATTTT
CDR3: CASQGYERDTQYF

J: TRBJ1-2
D: TRBD1
V: TRBV4-3
size: -
DNA: TGCGCCAGCAGCCAAGAACTGGGGACAGGCAACACCTTC
CDR3: CASSQELGTGNTF

J: TRBJ2-7
D: -
V: TRBV2
size: -
DNA: TGTGCCAGCAGTAAATTCCGTCAGGGGACTAACTATAACTACGAGCAGTACTTC
CDR3: CASSKFRQGTNYNYEQYF

J: TRBJ1-3
D: -
V: TRBV5-1
size: -
DNA: TGCGCCAGCAGTGACCAGGGCCCGTCCTCTGGAAACACCATATATTTT
CDR3: CASSDQGPSSGNTIYF

J: TRBJ2-3
D: TRBD1
V: TRBV29-1
size: once
DNA: TGCAGCGTTGAAGATCGGGACAGAAGGGATACGCAGTATTTT
CDR3: CSVEDRDRRDTQYF

J: TRBJ1-6
D: -
V: TRBV21-1
size: -
DNA: TGTGCCAGCAGACTATCGACAGGGGTTAATTCACCCCTCCACTTT
CDR3: CASRLSTGVNSPLHF

J: TRBJ1-1
D: TRBD1
V: TRBV5-8
size: -
DNA: TGTGCCAGCAGCTTAAGGACAGGGGGCTTGATGGAAGCTTTCTTT
CDR3: CASSLRTGGLMEAFF

J: TRBJ2-4
D: -
V: TRBV2
size: -
DNA: TGTGCCAGCAGTGAGGGGCGGGGGCCCAAAAACATTCAGTACTTC
CDR3: CASSEGRGPKNIQYF

J: TRBJ1-6
D: -
V: TRBV6-5
size: few
DNA: TGTGCCAGCAGAGGAGGGAACGTTGGCACCCTCCACTTT
CDR3: CASRGGNVGTLHF